The next 30 T cell receptor beta chains were all read from a single sample in a study of T cells in Graves' hyperthyroidism and ophthalmopathy. Template material for amplifying TCR beta CDR3 regions consisted of RNA transcripts. The HTBI primer set was used in a first-round RT-PCR of the TCR CDR3. TCRdb ran MiXCR on the multiplex PCR reads and lists one entry per CDR3 protein. Of about 290,000 distinct CDR3 sequences in the sample, 12% to 15% were seen once. The material sequenced was blood. The receptors shown here come from a woman in her forties with Graves' hyperthyroidism.

The chain employs TRBV11-3 and TRBJ2-6; the D is unclear. This CDR3 region has 14 residues. Germline lookup yields CDR1 SGHNT and CDR2 YENEEA. V was trimmed by 6 bases and J by 1 base, leaving 7 bases between them. The chain's CDR3 is CASSAHSGANVLTF. The CDR3 nucleotides are TGTGCCAGCAGTGCACATTCTGGGGCCAACGTCCTGACTTTC.

The J gene is TRBJ2-2, the V gene TRBV24-1, with TRBD1 identical over 8 bases. The CDR3 consists of 18 residues. V shed 10 bases and J 2 bases; nucleotides not matched to a gene: 17. The V gene's germline CDR1 is KGHDR and CDR2 SFDVKD. CDR3 DNA: TGTGCCACGGGTGGGACAGGACTAACCCAAACTAACACCGGGGAGCTGTTTTTT. It codes for CATGGTGLTQTNTGELFF.

The table lists this clonotype with many counts. This chain links TRBV2 with TRBJ2-5; the match to TRBD1 covers 7 bases. The CDR3 has 14 amino acids. J was trimmed by 3 bases and V by 6 bases; bases with no gene match: 7. Germline V gene sequence: CDR1 SNHLY, CDR2 FYNNEI. The CDR3 nucleotides are TGTGCCAGCAGACCCGGGACAGTCAAAGAGACCCAGTACTTC. It translates to CASRPGTVKETQYF.

This clonotype was recorded at least ten times. This sequence joins TRBV18 and TRBJ1-1; D is possibly TRBD1 (5 bases). Trimming shortened V by 3 bases and J by 4 bases, and 12 bases separated the two germline ends. The CDR3 sequence is 14 residues long. The V gene's germline CDR1 is KGHSH and CDR2 LQKENI. The CDR3: CASSPLRGGTEAFF. In DNA form, the CDR3 reads TGTGCCAGCTCACCCCTGAGGGGCGGCACTGAAGCTTTCTTT. Supplemented by reference TRBV18 and TRBJ1-1, the full variable domain reads NAGVMQNPRHLVRRRGQEARLRCSPMKGHSHVYWYRQLPEEGLKFMVYLQKENIIDESGMPKERFSAEFPKEGPSILRIQQVVRGDSAAYFCASSPLRGGTEAFFGQGTRLTVV.

The chain carries TRBV24-1 and TRBJ2-6; tentatively, D is TRBD1 or TRBD2 (5 bases each). This CDR3 is built from 18 residues. The germline gives CDR1 KGHDR, CDR2 SFDVKD. Deletions cut 2 bases from V and 0 bases from J, with 13 bases between. The DNA of the CDR3 is TGTGCCACCAGTGATTCAAGGGGAGAGGGCTCTGGGGCCAACGTCCTGACTTTC. Translating gives CATSDSRGEGSGANVLTF.

The rearrangement uses TRBV6-2 or TRBV6-3 and TRBJ1-1; D remains unclear. The CDR3 consists of 11 residues. The ends were cut back, 10 bases at V and 10 bases at J, with 16 bases in the middle. Germline assignment: CDR1 MNHEY and CDR2 SVGEGT. CDR3 protein: CATSGLKRAFF. The CDR3, as DNA: TGTGCCACCTCAGGTCTCAAAAGAGCTTTCTTT.

This clonotype was detected ten times or more. This chain connects TRBV9 to TRBJ2-7; 12 nucleotides align to TRBD2. CDR3 size: 17 residues. V trimming: 0 bases; J trimming: 2 bases; junction bases outside the gene matches: 6. Germline loops: CDR1 SGDLS, CDR2 YYNGEE. The CDR3 is CASSVGLAGDGAYEQYF. Written as DNA, the CDR3 is TGTGCCAGCAGCGTAGGACTAGCGGGAGACGGGGCCTACGAGCAGTACTTC.

This chain uses TRBV7-9 with TRBJ2-2; no clear D gene. V shed 9 bases and J shed 2 bases, with 10 bases lying between them. The germline CDR1 and CDR2 sequences are SEHNR and FQNEAQ (reference sequence). The length of the CDR3 is 13 residues. CDR3 in amino acids: CASRDTNTGELFF. CDR3 DNA sequence: TGTGCCAGTCGTGACACAAACACCGGGGAGCTGTTTTTT.

Many counts were recorded for this clonotype. V gene TRBV2 combines with J gene TRBJ2-3; D remains unclear. Trimming pared 3 bases from V and 1 base from J, leaving 11 bases between. This CDR3 contains 15 residues. Germline assignment: CDR1 SNHLY and CDR2 FYNNEI. Here the CDR3 DNA reads TGTGCCAGCAGTGACTTGCAAGAAGGCACAGATACGCAGTATTTT. Its protein is CASSDLQEGTDTQYF.

This clonotype was detected many times. The genes are TRBV28 and TRBJ2-7, with 7 nucleotides matching TRBD2. The trim removed 1 base at V and 2 bases at J, leaving 8 bases unmatched. CDR1 and CDR2 (germline): MDHEN, SYDVKM. The CDR3 sequence is 16 residues long. The CDR3 sequence: CASSLSGGRGTYEQYF. The CDR3 nucleotides read TGTGCCAGCAGTTTATCGGGCGGGAGAGGCACCTACGAGCAGTACTTC. The full variable domain, completed using reference TRBV28 and TRBJ2-7, is DVKVTQSSRYLVKRTGEKVFLECVQDMDHENMFWYRQDPGLGLRLIYFSYDVKMKEKGDIPEGYSVSREKKERFSLILESASTNQTSMYLCASSLSGGRGTYEQYFGPGTRLTVT.

The chain employs TRBV29-1 and TRBJ2-1; tentatively, D is TRBD1 (6 bases). This CDR3 is 15 amino acids long. The V end lost 4 bases, the J end lost 9 bases, and 22 bases lay between the germline ends. CDR1 and CDR2 from the germline V gene are SQVTM and ANQGSEA. Written as DNA, the CDR3 is TGCAGCGTTGGGCTGACAGGTACGGGTTTTAGTGAGCAGTTCTTC. Its protein is CSVGLTGTGFSEQFF.

This clonotype showed up just a few times. The chain is built from TRBV5-1 and TRBJ2-1; D could derive from TRBD1 or TRBD2 (5 bases each). Germline V gives CDR1 SGHRS, CDR2 YFSETQ. The CDR3 runs 14 residues. Trimming removed 5 bases at V and 6 bases at J, with 15 bases between. The DNA of the CDR3 is TGCGCCAGCAGACCCCCGGGGCAGAGCAATGAGCAGTTCTTC. Protein product: CASRPPGQSNEQFF.

This clonotype has a handful of counts. The chain is built from TRBV5-8 and TRBJ1-6; D gene uncertain. CDR3 size: 14 residues. Trimming removed 5 bases from V and 8 bases from J, with 14 bases in between. Germline-derived CDR1 and CDR2 are SGHTS and YDEGEE. CDR3 residues: CASRKMRGDSPLHF. The CDR3 DNA reads as TGTGCCAGCAGGAAGATGAGAGGCGATTCACCCCTCCACTTT.

The sample holds many counts of this clonotype. This chain joins TRBV6-1 and TRBJ1-5; TRBD1 is a possible D gene (5 bases). The CDR3 loop spans 14 amino acids. Trimming pared 5 bases from V and 3 bases from J, leaving 11 bases between. Germline V gene sequence: CDR1 MNHNS, CDR2 SASEGT. The CDR3 spells CASSSQDYNQPQHF. The CDR3 nucleotides read TGTGCCAGCAGTTCACAGGACTACAATCAGCCCCAGCATTTT.

The chain joins TRBV30 to TRBJ2-7; 11 positions agree with TRBD2. Germline CDR1 GTSNPN, CDR2 SVGIG (reference sequence). V shed 3 bases, J shed 4 bases, and the junction held 11 bases outside the gene matches. The CDR3 has 16 residues. The CDR3 sequence is CAWRGPRTSGSYEQYF. The CDR3 DNA follows: TGTGCCTGGAGGGGCCCCCGGACTAGCGGGTCATACGAGCAGTACTTC.

The chain recombines TRBV6-1 with TRBJ1-2; the match to TRBD1 covers 12 bases. Germline CDR1 reads MNHNS; CDR2 reads SASEGT. The CDR3 has 16 residues. Unmatched junction bases numbered 14, after V lost 7 bases and J lost 8 bases. DNA for the CDR3: TGTGCCAGCAACAATCCGGGACAGGGGGCTTCCGGCGGCTACACCTTC. This codes for CASNNPGQGASGGYTF.

As for this clonotype: At one end, the junction sequence differs from germline, possibly due to a read error. The rearrangement links TRBV19 to TRBJ2-7; 7 nucleotides line up with TRBD1. From germline, CDR1 is LNHDA and CDR2 SQIVND (reference sequence). The CDR3 extends over 13 amino acids. CDR3 sequence reads: CASRRGISNEQYF. In DNA form, the CDR3 reads TGTGCCAGCCGCAGGGGGATCTCCAACGAGCAGTACTTC.

This chain uses TRBV7-9 with TRBJ1-1, with 8 bases fitting TRBD1. Germline CDR1 and CDR2: SEHNR and FQNEAQ (reference sequence). The CDR3 is 15 residues long. Losses at the gene ends were 2 bases for V and 5 bases for J; bases not matched to a gene: 7. CDR3 DNA sequence: TGTGCCAGCAGCTTAAGGCAGGGGGCCTGGACTGAAGCTTTCTTT. The encoded protein is CASSLRQGAWTEAFF.

This clonotype was observed a handful of times. A much larger clone differs by one base, so this may be a read error. The chain carries TRBV6-2 or TRBV6-3 and TRBJ1-5; possibly TRBD1 for D (6 bases). The CDR3 loop spans 14 amino acids. In germline, CDR1 is MNHEY, CDR2 SVGEGT. The CDR3 spells CATFGQTSDQPQHF. The CDR3 DNA sequence: TGTGCCACCTTCGGACAGACTAGCGATCAGCCCCAGCATTTT.

Points on this clonotype: A clone one base away is much larger, so this may be a read error. This chain uses TRBV3-1 with TRBJ2-3; 8 bases line up with TRBD1. Germline-derived CDR1 and CDR2 are LGHDT and YNNKEL (reference sequence). After removal of 5 bases from V and 2 bases from J, the junction contained 9 bases not matched to a gene. The CDR3 is 16 amino acids. This CDR3 reads CASSSSRDRNTDTQYF. Here the CDR3 DNA reads TGTGCCAGCAGCAGTTCCAGGGACAGGAACACAGATACGCAGTATTTT.

This clonotype has ten or more counts. The CDR3 DNA is TGTGCCAGCAGCACCCTAAGGTCAGATACGCAGTATTTT. Translated, it gives CASSTLRSDTQYF. The chain couples TRBV7-3 to TRBJ2-3; D remains unclear. V was shortened by 5 bases and J by 4 bases, with 10 bases between the two germline ends. Germline V lookup: CDR1 SGHTA, CDR2 FQGTGA. CDR3 length equals 13 residues.

The V call is TRBV18, the J call TRBJ2-7; TRBD1 matches at 7 bases. Trimming removed 2 bases from V and 3 bases from J; junction bases left unmatched: 7. CDR1 and CDR2 (germline): KGHSH, LQKENI. The CDR3 loop spans 15 amino acids. Here the CDR3 DNA reads TGTGCCAGCTCACCAGTAACCAGGGGGAGCTACGAGCAGTACTTC. Translation gives CASSPVTRGSYEQYF.

The chain has TRBV3-1 and TRBJ2-7; no firm D call. Germline V gives CDR1 LGHDT, CDR2 YNNKEL (reference sequence). The length of the CDR3 is 13 residues. The V end was cut by 6 bases, the J end by 2 bases, with 11 bases between. DNA for the CDR3: TGTGCCAGCAGTCCCTGGGGAACCTACGAGCAGTACTTC. Translation: CASSPWGTYEQYF.

This clonotype has a count of ten or more. The CDR3 nucleotides are TGTGCCAGCAGCTTGGAGTTCTTGCGGGAAGGTGTCGCTGAGCAGTTCTTC. Its protein product is CASSLEFLREGVAEQFF. The chain combines TRBV5-6 with TRBJ2-1, with D perhaps matching TRBD2 (6 bases). The CDR3 runs to 17 residues. Germline V lookup: CDR1 SGHDT, CDR2 YYEEEE. V lost 0 bases and J lost 9, with 22 bases in between.

Many counts were recorded for this clonotype. J is TRBJ1-1 and V is TRBV18, with D unresolved. Per the germline V gene, CDR1 is KGHSH and CDR2 is LQKENI. The V gene lost 2 bases and the J gene lost 2 bases, with 0 bases spanning the gap. The CDR3 sequence is 11 residues long. In nucleotides, the CDR3 is TGTGCCAGCTCACCAAACACTGAAGCTTTCTTT. This encodes CASSPNTEAFF.

This clonotype was seen at least ten times. J is TRBJ2-2 and V is TRBV27, with TRBD2 matching 10 bases. V lost 5 bases to trimming and J lost 5 bases; unmatched junction nucleotides: 5. This CDR3 spans 15 amino acids. Germline CDR1 is MNHEY and CDR2 is SMNVEV (reference sequence). CDR3 in DNA: TGTGCCAGCAGTCCCTGGACTAGCGGAACCGGGGAGCTGTTTTTT. This translates into CASSPWTSGTGELFF.

This clonotype was detected many times. V usage is TRBV20-1 and J usage is TRBJ1-5, with D uncertain. CDR1 and CDR2 from the germline V gene are DFQATT and SNEGSKA (reference sequence). Trimming cost V 4 bases and J 5 bases, with 21 bases left between them. This CDR3 spans 16 amino acids. CDR3 DNA sequence: TGCAGTGCTACCAAGCGCGCAGAGCACTTCGATCAGCCCCAGCATTTT. It yields the protein CSATKRAEHFDQPQHF.

This clonotype was picked up many times. This chain uses TRBV28 with TRBJ2-7, with a tentative D call TRBD1 (6 bases). CDR1 MDHEN and CDR2 SYDVKM come from the germline V gene. The CDR3 is 12 residues long. Trimming removed 4 bases from V and 5 bases from J, with 9 bases in between. The CDR3 DNA reads as TGTGCCAGCAGTTCCTCAGGGGACGAGCAGTACTTC. Protein sequence: CASSSSGDEQYF.

This clonotype was counted ten times or more. V is TRBV6-6 and J is TRBJ2-1, with D possibly being TRBD1 (6 bases). The CDR3 covers 12 residues. V was trimmed by 0 bases and J by 12 bases, leaving 9 bases between them. Germline V lookup: CDR1 MNHNY, CDR2 SVGAGI (reference sequence). CDR3 in amino acids: CASSYSLGGQFF. The CDR3 bases are TGTGCCAGCAGTTACTCCTTAGGGGGGCAGTTCTTC.

This clonotype was seen many times. The chain links TRBV7-9 to TRBJ2-7, with TRBD2 matching over 11 bases. The CDR3 runs 18 residues. The V and J ends lost 5 bases and 5 bases, in that order; junction bases with no gene match: 17. Germline V gene lookup returns CDR1 SEHNR and CDR2 FQNEAQ (reference sequence). CDR3 nucleotide sequence: TGTGCCAGCAGCCCCAGCCCACTAGCGGGAGAAGGTTCCCACGAGCAGTACTTC. It specifies CASSPSPLAGEGSHEQYF.